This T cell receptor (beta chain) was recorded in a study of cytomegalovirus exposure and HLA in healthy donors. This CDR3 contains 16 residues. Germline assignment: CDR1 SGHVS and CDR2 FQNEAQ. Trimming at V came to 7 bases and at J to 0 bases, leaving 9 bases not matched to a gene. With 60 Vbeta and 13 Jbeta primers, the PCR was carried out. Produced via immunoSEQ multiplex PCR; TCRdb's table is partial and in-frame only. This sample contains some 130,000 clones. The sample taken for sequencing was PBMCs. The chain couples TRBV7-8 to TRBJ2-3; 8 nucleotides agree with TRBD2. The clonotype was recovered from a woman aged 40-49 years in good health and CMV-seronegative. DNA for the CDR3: TGTGCCAGCACCCGGCTGGTAGCGGGGAGCACAGATACGCAGTATTTT. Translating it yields CASTRLVAGSTDTQYF. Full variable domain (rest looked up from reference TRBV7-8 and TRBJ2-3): GAGVSQSPRYKVAKRGQDVALRCDPISGHVSLFWYQQALGQGPEFLTYFQNEAQLDKSGLPSDRFFAERPEGSVSTLKIQRTQQEDSAVYLCASTRLVAGSTDTQYFGPGTRLTVL.